These T cell receptor beta chains were read from a single sample in a study of T cell changes during pregnancy in multiple sclerosis. Sequencing used immunoSEQ multiplex PCR; TCRdb keeps in-frame clones, though not all of them. The sample shows around 33,000 clones, under 95% of them seen only once. The sequenced sample was CD4+ T cells from peripheral blood mononuclear cells, obtained after pregnancy. These receptors originate from a female donor with multiple sclerosis, enrolled in a pregnancy study. CDR3s include the opening cysteine and the closing phenylalanine or tryptophan. A D gene is named only where the DNA matches it firmly. Size values are once, few and many counts, or a class for expanded clones, and some rows have none.

v_gene	j_gene	abundance	d_gene	CDR3aa	CDR3nt
TRBV7-3	TRBJ2-1	-	TRBD1	CASSTSRGQGEQFF	TGTGCCAGCAGCACATCCAGGGGGCAAGGTGAGCAGTTCTTC
TRBV2	TRBJ1-2	-	-	CASSERARQVYGYTF	TGTGCCAGCAGTGAAAGGGCCCGACAGGTCTATGGCTACACCTTC
TRBV28	TRBJ2-1	once	TRBD2	CASSEGTSGLPYNEQFF	TGTGCCAGCAGTGAAGGGACTAGCGGGCTTCCCTACAATGAGCAGTTCTTC
TRBV5-1	TRBJ2-3	-	TRBD2	CASSLEGRGLTSGTADTQYF	TGCGCCAGCAGCTTGGAGGGCAGGGGGCTAACTAGCGGGACGGCAGATACGCAGTATTTT
TRBV2	TRBJ2-5	-	-	CASSLTRGEQETQYF	TGTGCCAGCAGCCTTACCCGGGGAGAACAAGAGACCCAGTACTTC
TRBV29-1	TRBJ2-3	-	TRBD2	CSVEGLAGNTQYF	TGCAGCGTTGAAGGACTAGCGGGCAATACGCAGTATTTT
TRBV18	TRBJ1-2	once	-	CASSPEEQDGYTF	TGTGCCAGCTCACCGGAGGAGCAGGATGGCTACACCTTC
TRBV5-1	TRBJ2-7	-	TRBD1	CASSLTGGYEQYF	TGCGCCAGCAGCTTGACAGGGGGCTACGAGCAGTACTTC
TRBV27	TRBJ2-1	-	-	CASRIGIASYNEQFF	TGTGCCTCAAGGATAGGAATAGCATCCTACAATGAGCAGTTCTTC
TRBV6-5	TRBJ2-2	once	TRBD2	CASTSGITGELFF	TGTGCCAGCACTAGCGGGATCACCGGGGAGCTGTTTTTT
TRBV7-2	TRBJ2-3	-	-	CATSRQPSRTDTQYF	TGTGCCACCTCGAGGCAGCCGAGCCGCACAGATACGCAGTATTTT
TRBV4-1	TRBJ2-7	-	-	CASSQGRGGAYEQYF	TGCGCCAGCAGCCAAGGGAGGGGCGGGGCCTACGAGCAGTACTTC
TRBV7-6	TRBJ2-5	-	TRBD2	CASSLGGRSETQYF	TGTGCCAGCAGCTTGGGCGGGAGATCAGAGACCCAGTACTTC
TRBV19	TRBJ2-7	-	-	CASSIEQGGAYEQYF	TGTGCCAGTAGTATCGAACAGGGTGGGGCCTACGAGCAGTACTTC
TRBV2	TRBJ1-2	-	-	CASSNAGDYGYTF	TGTGCCAGCAGTAACGCAGGGGACTATGGCTACACCTTC
TRBV4-2	TRBJ2-1	-	TRBD2	CASSLLAGGRDEQFF	TGTGCCAGCAGCCTATTAGCGGGAGGCCGGGATGAGCAGTTCTTC
TRBV4-1	TRBJ1-1	-	-	CASSQGHRKGTEAFF	TGCGCCAGCAGCCAAGGTCACAGGAAGGGGACTGAAGCTTTCTTT
TRBV5-4	TRBJ1-4	-	TRBD1	CASSHQTGELKRLFF	TGTGCCAGCAGCCACCAGACAGGGGAATTGAAGAGACTGTTTTTT
TRBV6-5	TRBJ2-7	-	-	CASSYSNRGSYEQYF	TGTGCCAGCAGTTACTCGAATAGGGGGTCGTACGAGCAGTACTTC
TRBV15	TRBJ1-5	-	-	CATSRDLRAGLSNQPQHF	TGTGCCACCAGCAGAGATTTAAGGGCAGGGCTCAGCAATCAGCCCCAGCATTTT
TRBV6-5	TRBJ2-3	-	TRBD2	CASGSGRRLSTDTQYF	TGTGCCAGCGGTTCCGGGAGGAGGTTAAGCACAGATACGCAGTATTTT
TRBV7-2	TRBJ1-4	-	-	CASSFTTTTNLKELFF	TGTGCCAGCAGCTTCACAACTACTACAAACCTAAAGGAACTGTTTTTT
TRBV19	TRBJ1-4	-	-	CASSITGRGEKLFF	TGTGCCAGTAGTATAACAGGGAGAGGCGAAAAACTGTTTTTT
TRBV7-2	TRBJ2-1	once	TRBD2	CASSSRRTSGRANEQFF	TGTGCCAGCAGCTCTCGAAGGACTAGCGGGAGAGCCAATGAGCAGTTCTTC
TRBV29-1	TRBJ1-2	-	-	CSGLGGRDGYTF	TGCAGCGGGTTGGGGGGGCGAGATGGCTACACCTTC
TRBV15	TRBJ1-2	few	-	CATSRDPGANYGYTF	TGTGCCACCAGCAGAGATCCGGGAGCTAACTATGGCTACACCTTC
TRBV7-9	TRBJ1-2	-	TRBD1	CASSFRGGQGDGYTF	TGTGCCAGCAGCTTTAGGGGGGGACAGGGGGACGGCTACACCTTC
TRBV7-6	TRBJ1-3	-	-	CASSLGSGGNTIYF	TGTGCCAGCAGCTTAGGGTCAGGGGGAAACACCATATATTTT
TRBV9	TRBJ1-1	-	-	CASSAQGELNTEAFF	TGTGCCAGCAGCGCCCAAGGAGAACTCAACACTGAAGCTTTCTTT
TRBV2	TRBJ2-1	-	-	CASSQGHEQFF	TGTGCCAGCAGTCAGGGCCATGAGCAGTTCTTC
TRBV14	TRBJ2-3	-	TRBD2	CASSQDPGRGDTQYF	TGTGCCAGCAGCCAAGATCCGGGGAGGGGAGATACGCAGTATTTT
TRBV9	TRBJ2-1	-	TRBD2	CASSVSGGAHNEQFF	TGTGCCAGCAGCGTTAGCGGGGGGGCCCACAATGAGCAGTTCTTC
TRBV2	TRBJ1-2	-	-	CASSGLGSYGYTF	TGTGCCAGCAGCGGCCTGGGGAGCTATGGCTACACCTTC
TRBV5-4	TRBJ2-7	-	-	CASSADRSLYEQYF	TGTGCCAGCAGCGCCGACAGATCCCTCTACGAGCAGTACTTC
TRBV11-2	TRBJ1-2	-	TRBD1	CASRQLRDRDGYTF	TGTGCCAGCAGACAGCTTCGGGACAGGGATGGCTACACCTTC
TRBV2	TRBJ1-5	-	-	CASEGRPGQPQHF	TGTGCCAGTGAGGGGAGGCCGGGTCAGCCCCAGCATTTT
TRBV14	TRBJ2-1	-	-	CASSQVPSKEFF	TGTGCCAGCAGCCAAGTGCCTAGCAAGGAGTTCTTC
TRBV27	TRBJ1-2	-	-	CASSQYRDGEGYTF	TGTGCCAGCAGTCAATACAGGGACGGAGAAGGCTACACCTTC
TRBV5-1	TRBJ2-7	-	TRBD1	CASSPDRGDEQYF	TGCGCCAGCAGCCCAGACAGGGGAGACGAGCAGTACTTC
TRBV6-5	TRBJ2-7	-	TRBD1	CASSYSAGGSYEQYF	TGTGCCAGCAGTTACTCGGCAGGGGGTTCCTACGAGCAGTACTTC
TRBV6-1	TRBJ1-4	-	-	CASSEYDEKLFF	TGTGCCAGCAGTGAATATGATGAAAAACTGTTTTTT
TRBV9	TRBJ2-7	once	TRBD1	CASSVATGGYEQYF	TGTGCCAGCAGCGTAGCAACAGGGGGATACGAGCAGTACTTC
TRBV5-1	TRBJ1-6	once	-	CASSPGTTGSPLHF	TGCGCCAGCAGCCCCGGGACAACCGGGTCACCCCTCCACTTT
TRBV6-1	TRBJ1-2	-	TRBD1	CASARAPTGVAGYTF	TGTGCCAGCGCGAGGGCCCCTACAGGGGTAGCTGGCTACACCTTC
TRBV11-3	TRBJ2-3	-	TRBD2	CASSLRAGGPDTQYF	TGTGCCAGCAGCTTACGAGCGGGGGGCCCCGATACGCAGTATTTT
TRBV19	TRBJ1-2	-	-	CASRLRENYGYTF	TGTGCCAGTAGGCTCAGGGAAAACTATGGCTACACCTTC
TRBV2	TRBJ2-1	-	-	CASSEESPRGGNEQFF	TGTGCCAGCAGTGAAGAGTCTCCCCGAGGGGGCAATGAGCAGTTCTTC
TRBV2	TRBJ1-2	-	-	CASSDARENYGYTF	TGTGCCAGCAGCGATGCCCGGGAAAACTATGGCTACACCTTC
TRBV6-5	TRBJ2-3	-	TRBD1	CASKGQGVYTQYF	TGTGCCAGCAAAGGACAGGGGGTATATACGCAGTATTTT
TRBV6-5	TRBJ1-5	once	-	CASSSGPYSNQPQHF	TGTGCCAGCAGTTCAGGGCCTTATAGCAATCAGCCCCAGCATTTT
TRBV18	TRBJ2-2	-	-	CASSDFLGNTGELFF	TGTGCCAGCTCCGATTTCCTAGGGAACACCGGGGAGCTGTTTTTT
TRBV4-1	TRBJ1-2	-	TRBD1	CASSQQGRDRGGGYTF	TGCGCCAGCAGCCAACAAGGGCGGGACAGGGGGGGTGGCTACACCTTC
TRBV5-1	TRBJ2-2	-	TRBD2	CASSFGLEGTGELFF	TGCGCCAGCAGCTTCGGACTAGAGGGGACCGGGGAGCTGTTTTTT
TRBV7-3	TRBJ2-2	-	TRBD2	CASSLGLAGTGELFF	TGTGCCAGCAGCTTGGGACTAGCGGGTACCGGGGAGCTGTTTTTT